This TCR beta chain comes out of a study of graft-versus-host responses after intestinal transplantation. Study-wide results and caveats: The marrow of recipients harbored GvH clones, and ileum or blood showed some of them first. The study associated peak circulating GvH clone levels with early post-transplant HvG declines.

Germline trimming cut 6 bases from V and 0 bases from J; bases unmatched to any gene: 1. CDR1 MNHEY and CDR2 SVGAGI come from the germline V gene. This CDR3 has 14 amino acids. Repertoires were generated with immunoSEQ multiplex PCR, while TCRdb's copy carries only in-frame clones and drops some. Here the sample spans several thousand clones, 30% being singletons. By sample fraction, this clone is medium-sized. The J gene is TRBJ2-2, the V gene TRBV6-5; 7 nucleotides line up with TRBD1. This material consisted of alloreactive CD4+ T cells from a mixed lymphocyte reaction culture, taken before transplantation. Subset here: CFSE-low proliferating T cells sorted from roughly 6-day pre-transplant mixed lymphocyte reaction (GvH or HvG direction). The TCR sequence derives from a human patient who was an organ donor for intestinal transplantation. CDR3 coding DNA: TGTGCCAGCAGGGACAGGTCGAACACCGGGGAGCTGTTTTTT. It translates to CASRDRSNTGELFF.